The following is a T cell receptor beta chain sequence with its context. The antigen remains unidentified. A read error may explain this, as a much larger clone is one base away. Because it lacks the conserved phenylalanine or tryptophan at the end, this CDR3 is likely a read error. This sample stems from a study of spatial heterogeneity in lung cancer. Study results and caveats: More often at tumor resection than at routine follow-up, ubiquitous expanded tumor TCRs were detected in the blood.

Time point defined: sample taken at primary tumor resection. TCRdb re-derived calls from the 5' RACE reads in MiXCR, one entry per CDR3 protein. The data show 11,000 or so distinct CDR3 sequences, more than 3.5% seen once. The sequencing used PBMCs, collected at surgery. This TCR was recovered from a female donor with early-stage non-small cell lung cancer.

CDR3 in amino acids: CAMAAGVTMHEQYL. The CDR3 region has the DNA TGTGCCATGGCAGCGGGGGTTACGATGCACGAGCAGTACTTG. This chain connects TRBV10-3 to TRBJ2-7; 8 nucleotides agree with TRBD2. V shed 9 bases, J shed 5 bases, and the junction held 12 bases outside the gene matches. The CDR3 has 14 residues. Germline CDR1 ENHRY, CDR2 SYGVKD.